This T cell receptor (beta chain) was obtained from a study of follicular helper T cells after annual influenza vaccination. For the study at large: Across the 2013-2014, 2014-2015 and 2015-2016 vaccination seasons, some subjects were resampled.

Germline CDR1 is SGDLS and CDR2 is YYNGEE. V lost 1 base and J lost 3; bases outside the gene matches: 5. The CDR3 totals 16 residues. Survey level resolution was used for TCRB sequencing. Some clones are missing from TCRdb's copy, which holds only in-frame ones; the method was immunoSEQ multiplex PCR. This table holds some 15,000 clones, 70% to 85% found once. Documented time point: 2014-2015 season, 7 days after vaccination. Study-wide points: Recurrent ICOS+CD38+ cTfh clonotypes included tetramer and AIM influenza-specific ones. Productive TCRB sequences came from only roughly 10-20% of cells.

The sample holds one count of this clone. What it recognizes is unknown. This chain connects TRBV9 to TRBJ2-4; 9 positions agree with TRBD1. The source material was CXCR5+ CD38- circulating T follicular helper cells from blood, sampled 7 days after influenza vaccination. Subset of the sample: circulating Tfh, non-naive CD4+CXCR5+PD-1+ (ICOS+CD38+ or ICOS-CD38-). The receptor's source is an adult who received the influenza vaccine. CDR3 region: CASSVTTGGSKNIQYF. CDR3 in DNA: TGTGCCAGCAGCGTAACGACAGGGGGGAGCAAAAACATTCAGTACTTC. Looking up the rest from reference TRBV9 and TRBJ2-4 gives the full variable domain: DSGVTQTPKHLITATGQRVTLRCSPRSGDLSVYWYQQSLDQGLQFLIQYYNGEERAKGNILERFSAQQFPDLHSELNLSSLELGDSALYFCASSVTTGGSKNIQYFGAGTRLSVL.